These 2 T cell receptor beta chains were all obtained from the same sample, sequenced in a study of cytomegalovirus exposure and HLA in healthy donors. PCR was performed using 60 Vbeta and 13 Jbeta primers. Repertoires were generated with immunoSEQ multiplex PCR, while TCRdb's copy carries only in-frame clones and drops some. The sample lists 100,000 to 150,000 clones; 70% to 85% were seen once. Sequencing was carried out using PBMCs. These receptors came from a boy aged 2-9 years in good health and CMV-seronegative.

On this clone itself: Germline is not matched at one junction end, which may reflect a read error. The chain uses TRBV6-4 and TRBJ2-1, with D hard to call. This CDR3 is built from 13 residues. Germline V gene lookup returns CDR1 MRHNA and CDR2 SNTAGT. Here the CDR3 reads CASSDSSESEQLF. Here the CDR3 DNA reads TGTGCCAGCAGTGACTCCAGCGAGAGTGAGCAGCTCTTC.

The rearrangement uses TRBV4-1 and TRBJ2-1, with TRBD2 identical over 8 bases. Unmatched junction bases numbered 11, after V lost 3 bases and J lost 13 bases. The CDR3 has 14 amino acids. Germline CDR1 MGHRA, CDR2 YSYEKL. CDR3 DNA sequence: TGCGCCAGCAGCCATGTTGGACTAGCTGGTAGACAGTTCTTC. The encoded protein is CASSHVGLAGRQFF.